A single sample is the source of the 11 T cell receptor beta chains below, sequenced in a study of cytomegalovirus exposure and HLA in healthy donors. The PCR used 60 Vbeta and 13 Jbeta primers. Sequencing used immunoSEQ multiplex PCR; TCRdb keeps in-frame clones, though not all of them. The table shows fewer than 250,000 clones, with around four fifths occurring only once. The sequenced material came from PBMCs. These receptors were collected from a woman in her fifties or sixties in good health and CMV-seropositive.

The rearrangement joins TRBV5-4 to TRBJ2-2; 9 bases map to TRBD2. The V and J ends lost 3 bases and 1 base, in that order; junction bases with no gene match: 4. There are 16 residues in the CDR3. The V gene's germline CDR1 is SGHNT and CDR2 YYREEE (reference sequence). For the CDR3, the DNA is TGTGCCAGCAGCTGGGGGACTAGCATGAACACCGGGGAGCTGTTTTTT. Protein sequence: CASSWGTSMNTGELFF.

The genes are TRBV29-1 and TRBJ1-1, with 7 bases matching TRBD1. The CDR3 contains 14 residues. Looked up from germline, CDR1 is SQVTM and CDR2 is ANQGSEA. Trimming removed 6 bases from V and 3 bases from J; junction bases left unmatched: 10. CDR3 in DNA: TGCAGCGTAGTCAGAGACAGGGAAGACACTGAAGCTTTCTTT. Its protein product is CSVVRDREDTEAFF.

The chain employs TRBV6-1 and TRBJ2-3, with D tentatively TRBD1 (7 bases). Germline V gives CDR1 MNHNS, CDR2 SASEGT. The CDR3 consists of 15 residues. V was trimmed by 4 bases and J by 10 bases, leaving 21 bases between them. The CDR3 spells CASSVSGDWTGAQYF. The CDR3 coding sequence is TGTGCCAGCAGTGTGTCGGGGGATTGGACAGGCGCGCAGTATTTT.

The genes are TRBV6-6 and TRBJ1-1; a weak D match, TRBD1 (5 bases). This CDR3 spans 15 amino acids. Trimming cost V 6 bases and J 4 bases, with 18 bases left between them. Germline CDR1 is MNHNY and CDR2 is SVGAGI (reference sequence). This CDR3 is CASRPLGGSGTEAFF. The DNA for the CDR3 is TGTGCCAGCAGACCCCTGGGGGGGTCGGGCACTGAAGCTTTCTTT.

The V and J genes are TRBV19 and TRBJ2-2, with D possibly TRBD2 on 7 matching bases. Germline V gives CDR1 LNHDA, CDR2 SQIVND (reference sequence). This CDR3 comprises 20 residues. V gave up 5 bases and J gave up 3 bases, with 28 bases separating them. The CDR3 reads CASSRSPSAGALYYTGELFF. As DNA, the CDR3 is TGTGCCAGTAGTCGATCCCCCTCGGCGGGGGCCCTCTACTACACCGGGGAGCTGTTTTTT. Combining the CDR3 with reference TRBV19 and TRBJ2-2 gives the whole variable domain DGGITQSPKYLFRKEGQNVTLSCEQNLNHDAMYWYRQDPGQGLRLIYYSQIVNDFQKGDIAEGYSVSREKKESFPLTVTSAQKNPTAFYLCASSRSPSAGALYYTGELFFGEGSRLTVL.

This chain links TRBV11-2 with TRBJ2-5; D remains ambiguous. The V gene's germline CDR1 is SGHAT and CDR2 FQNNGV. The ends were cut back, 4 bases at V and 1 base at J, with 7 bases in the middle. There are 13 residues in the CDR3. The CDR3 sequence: CASSWASQETQYF. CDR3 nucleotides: TGTGCCAGCAGCTGGGCCAGCCAAGAGACCCAGTACTTC. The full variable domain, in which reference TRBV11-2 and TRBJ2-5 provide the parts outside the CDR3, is EAGVAQSPRYKIIEKRQSVAFWCNPISGHATLYWYQQILGQGPKLLIQFQNNGVVDDSQLPKDRFSAERLKGVDSTLKIQPAKLEDSAVYLCASSWASQETQYFGPGTRLLVL.

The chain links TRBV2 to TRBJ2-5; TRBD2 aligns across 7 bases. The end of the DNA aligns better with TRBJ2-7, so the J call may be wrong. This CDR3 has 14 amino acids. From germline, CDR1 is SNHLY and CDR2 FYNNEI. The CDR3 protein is CASQAGTIGYEQYF. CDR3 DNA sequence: TGTGCCAGCCAAGCGGGGACTATCGGCTACGAGCAGTACTTC.

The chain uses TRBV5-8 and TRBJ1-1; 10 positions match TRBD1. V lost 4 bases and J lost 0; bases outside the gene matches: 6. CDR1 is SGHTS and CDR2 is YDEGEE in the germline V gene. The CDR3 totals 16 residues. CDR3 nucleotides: TGTGCCAGCAGCGAAGGGACAGGGGCCATGAACACTGAAGCTTTCTTT. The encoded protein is CASSEGTGAMNTEAFF.

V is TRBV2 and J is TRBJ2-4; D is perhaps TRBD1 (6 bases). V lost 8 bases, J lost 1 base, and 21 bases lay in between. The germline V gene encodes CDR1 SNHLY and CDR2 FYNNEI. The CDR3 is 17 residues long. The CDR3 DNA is TGTGCCAGCGCCTTTGGGGGCCACTCTCTGGCCAAAAACATTCAGTACTTC. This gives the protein CASAFGGHSLAKNIQYF.

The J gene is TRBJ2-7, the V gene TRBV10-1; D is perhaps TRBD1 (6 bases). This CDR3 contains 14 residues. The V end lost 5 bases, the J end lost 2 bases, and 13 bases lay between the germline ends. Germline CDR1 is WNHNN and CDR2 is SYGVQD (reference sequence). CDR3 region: CASSRSTGTYEQYF. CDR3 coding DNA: TGCGCCAGCAGTAGGAGTACAGGGACCTACGAGCAGTACTTC.

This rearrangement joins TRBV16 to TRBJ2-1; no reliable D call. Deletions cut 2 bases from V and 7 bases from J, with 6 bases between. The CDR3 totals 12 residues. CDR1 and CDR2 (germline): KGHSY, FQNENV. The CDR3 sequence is CASSQVENEQFF. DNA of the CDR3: TGTGCCAGCAGCCAAGTAGAAAATGAGCAGTTCTTC.